This TCR beta chain stems from a study of beta chain features in type 1 diabetes. Across the study: Patient and healthy donor groups were alike in age, gender and cell yields.

What was sequenced were expressed TCRB transcripts, since all of the isolated RNA had been reverse transcribed. Some clones are missing from TCRdb's copy, which holds only in-frame ones; the method was immunoSEQ multiplex PCR. The data hold 300,000 to 450,000 clones, with around 12% observed a single time. Broader study findings: Among all four CD4+ subsets, Type 1 diabetes patients had TCRB CDR3s that were moderately but significantly shorter.

This clone turned up a few times. The antigen is unknown. With 2 bases removed from V and 4 bases from J, the gap between germline ends came to 8 bases. Looked up from germline, CDR1 is MDHEN and CDR2 is SYDVKM. The CDR3 extends over 13 amino acids. V and J are TRBV28 and TRBJ1-2; D ambiguous. Source material: naive CD4+ T cells from blood. The clonotype comes from a woman aged 18-29 years with type 1 diabetes. This CDR3 reads CASSLAAIYGYTF. In nucleotides, the CDR3 is TGTGCCAGCAGTTTAGCGGCGATCTATGGCTACACCTTC.